Given below is one T cell receptor beta chain in context. The entry originates in a study of healthy donors' naive CD4 and CD8 T cells. Study-level background: Donors spanned ages 20-25, 40-50 and 60-70 years, half female.

A linear amplification protocol produced the TCR libraries from roughly 0.5 ug of total RNA. TCRdb passed the reads through MiXCR, listing each CDR3 protein once. The table lists 200,000 or so distinct CDR3 sequences, 65% to 75% of them singletons. This CDR3 region has 13 residues. Trimming took 5 bases from V and 3 from J; bases not matched to a gene: 3. The germline CDR1 and CDR2 sequences are LNHDA and SQIVND (reference sequence). This clonotype was obtained from a pool of human donors in good health; the sample pools cells from several healthy donors. The genes are TRBV19 and TRBJ2-7; the match to TRBD1 covers 8 bases. The sample consisted of naive CD4+ and CD8+ T cells sorted from blood, pooled from several donors. The CDR3 sequence: CASSVGQGYEQYV. Here the CDR3 DNA reads TGTGCCAGTAGTGTAGGACAGGGCTACGAGCAGTACGTC.